The rows below give T cell receptor beta chains drawn from one sample of a study of blood T cell repertoires in COVID-19. Profiled with immunoSEQ multiplex PCR; TCRdb holds only in-frame clones, not every one. The table shows 300,000 to 400,000 clones, with 80% to 90% occurring only once. The material sequenced was PBMCs or T cells enriched from blood (not recorded which). Every receptor here comes from a man aged 18 to 35 who had recovered from COVID-19. Each CDR3 is given with its conserved first and last residue. A D gene is named only where the DNA matches it firmly. For some rows the clone size is stated as once, few or many, or as a class when expanded; others skip it.

size: -
J: TRBJ2-3
D: -
V: TRBV2
CDR3: CASRSSSGDTQYF
DNA: TGTGCCAGCAGGTCTAGTTCGGGAGATACGCAGTATTTT

size: -
J: TRBJ1-2
D: TRBD1
V: TRBV10-3
CDR3: CAIKPGQGVAGYTF
DNA: TGTGCCATCAAACCGGGACAGGGGGTTGCAGGCTACACCTTC

size: -
J: TRBJ1-2
D: -
V: TRBV3-1/TRBV3-2
CDR3: CASSQGGGDYGYTF
DNA: TGTGCCAGCAGCCAAGGAGGGGGGGACTATGGCTACACCTTC

size: once
J: TRBJ2-7
D: -
V: TRBV7-2
CDR3: CASSLGVQYEQYF
DNA: TGTGCCAGCAGCTTAGGTGTACAATACGAGCAGTACTTC

size: -
J: TRBJ2-7
D: TRBD2
V: TRBV27
CDR3: CASSLHVTSVESYEQYF
DNA: TGTGCCAGCAGTTTGCATGTGACTAGCGTAGAGTCCTACGAGCAGTACTTC

size: -
J: TRBJ1-5
D: TRBD1
V: TRBV5-6
CDR3: CASSLGGYSNQPQHF
DNA: TGTGCCAGCTCACTAGGGGGCTATAGCAATCAGCCCCAGCATTTT

size: -
J: TRBJ1-1
D: TRBD1
V: TRBV10-3
CDR3: CAITGGMNTEAFF
DNA: TGTGCCATTACAGGGGGTATGAACACTGAAGCTTTCTTT

size: -
J: TRBJ1-5
D: -
V: TRBV19
CDR3: CASSSHREGSNQPQHF
DNA: TGTGCCAGTAGTAGCCACAGGGAAGGTAGCAATCAGCCCCAGCATTTT

size: -
J: TRBJ2-5
D: TRBD1
V: TRBV4-2
CDR3: CASSQQVPGQGWEETQYF
DNA: TGTGCCAGCAGCCAACAAGTCCCGGGACAGGGATGGGAAGAGACCCAGTACTTC

size: -
J: TRBJ2-2
D: TRBD2
V: TRBV23-1
CDR3: CASSHRALAGGINTGELFF
DNA: TGCGCCAGCAGTCATCGTGCTCTAGCGGGGGGGATTAACACCGGGGAGCTGTTTTTT

size: few
J: TRBJ2-7
D: -
V: TRBV28
CDR3: CASTFPPGNQYF
DNA: TGTGCCAGCACCTTCCCCCCAGGTAACCAGTACTTC

size: -
J: TRBJ1-1
D: TRBD1
V: TRBV5-1
CDR3: CASSLGQGGVAFF
DNA: TGCGCCAGCAGCTTGGGACAGGGGGGTGTAGCTTTCTTT

size: few
J: TRBJ1-4
D: -
V: TRBV6-2/TRBV6-3
CDR3: CASSRTANEKLFF
DNA: TGTGCCAGCAGTAGGACAGCTAATGAAAAACTGTTTTTT

size: -
J: TRBJ2-2
D: -
V: TRBV13
CDR3: CASSPGSAGELFF
DNA: TGTGCCAGCAGCCCAGGTTCAGCCGGGGAGCTGTTTTTT

size: -
J: TRBJ2-3
D: -
V: TRBV3-1/TRBV3-2
CDR3: CASSPGRIGSTQYF
DNA: TGTGCCAGCAGCCCTGGCCGAATCGGGAGTACGCAGTATTTT

size: -
J: TRBJ1-3
D: -
V: TRBV5-8
CDR3: CASGGDGTPYTIYF
DNA: TGTGCCAGCGGGGGGGACGGGACACCGTACACCATATATTTT

size: -
J: TRBJ1-1
D: TRBD1
V: TRBV24-1
CDR3: CATSGQGYTEAFF
DNA: TGTGCCACCAGTGGACAGGGCTACACTGAAGCTTTCTTT

size: once
J: TRBJ2-2
D: -
V: TRBV18
CDR3: CASSQSGETNTGELFF
DNA: TGTGCCAGCTCACAATCAGGGGAGACGAACACCGGGGAGCTGTTTTTT

size: -
J: TRBJ1-1
D: TRBD1
V: TRBV19
CDR3: CASSSDRVVVGTEAFF
DNA: TGTGCCAGTAGTTCCGACAGGGTTGTAGTCGGCACTGAAGCTTTCTTT

size: -
J: TRBJ2-5
D: TRBD2
V: TRBV7-2
CDR3: CASSPWSGRPLEETQYF
DNA: TGTGCCAGCAGCCCATGGAGCGGGAGGCCCTTGGAGGAGACCCAGTACTTC